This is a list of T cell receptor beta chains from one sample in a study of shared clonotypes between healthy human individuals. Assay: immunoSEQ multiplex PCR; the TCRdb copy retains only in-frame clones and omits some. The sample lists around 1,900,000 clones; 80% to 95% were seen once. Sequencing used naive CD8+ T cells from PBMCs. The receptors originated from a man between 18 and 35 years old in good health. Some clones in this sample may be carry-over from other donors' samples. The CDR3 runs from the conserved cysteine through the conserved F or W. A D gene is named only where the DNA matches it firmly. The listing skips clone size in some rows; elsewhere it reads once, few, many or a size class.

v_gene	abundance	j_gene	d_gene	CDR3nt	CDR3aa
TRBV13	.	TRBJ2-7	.	TGTGCCAGCAGCTTGACCTCCTACGAGCAGTACTTC	CASSLTSYEQYF
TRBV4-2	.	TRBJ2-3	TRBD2	TGTGCCAGCAGCCAAAAGCCAGCGGGAGGGGGGGATACGCAGTATTTT	CASSQKPAGGGDTQYF
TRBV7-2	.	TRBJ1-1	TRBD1	TGTGCCAGCAGCTTAGTGGGACAGGGGAACACTGAAGCTTTCTTT	CASSLVGQGNTEAFF
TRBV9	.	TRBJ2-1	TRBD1	TGTGCCAGCAGGCCACAGGGGATGGGAAATGAGCAGTTCTTC	CASRPQGMGNEQFF
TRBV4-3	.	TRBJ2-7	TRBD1	TGCGCCAGCAGCCTCCGACAGGGGACCTACGAGCAGTACTTC	CASSLRQGTYEQYF
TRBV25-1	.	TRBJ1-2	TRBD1	TGTGCCAGCAGTGAGACAGGGCCAAACGGCTACACCTTC	CASSETGPNGYTF
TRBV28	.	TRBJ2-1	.	TGTGCCAGCAGTTTATATTGGGAAGGGATCAACAATGAGCAGTTCTTC	CASSLYWEGINNEQFF
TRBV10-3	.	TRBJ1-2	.	TGTGCCATCAGTGATGGGACGGACTATGGCTACACCTTC	CAISDGTDYGYTF
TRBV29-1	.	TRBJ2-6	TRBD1	TGCAGCGTTGGCTGGCAGGGGGATTCTGGGGCCAACGTCCTGACTTTC	CSVGWQGDSGANVLTF
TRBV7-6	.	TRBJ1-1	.	TGTGCCAGCAGCTTAGTCACAGAAGAACCGAACACTGAAGCTTTCTTT	CASSLVTEEPNTEAFF
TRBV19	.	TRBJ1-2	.	TGTGCCAGTAACAGGGAGAACTATGGCTACACCTTC	CASNRENYGYTF
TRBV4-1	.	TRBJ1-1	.	TGCGCCAGCAGCCAAGACCGCCGGACAGTACATCCGAACACTGAAGCTTTCTTT	CASSQDRRTVHPNTEAFF
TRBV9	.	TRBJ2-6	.	TGTGCCAGCAGCGAGGTGGCTGGGGGTCCTCCTGGGGCCAACGTCCTGACTTTC	CASSEVAGGPPGANVLTF
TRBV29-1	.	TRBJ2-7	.	TGCAGCGCGTCGACAGGAGGAGAGAGGGAGCAGTACTTC	CSASTGGEREQYF
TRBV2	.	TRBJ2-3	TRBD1	TGTGCCAAAGGTGACAGGGGGAGCTTTGTCACAGATACGCAGTATTTT	CAKGDRGSFVTDTQYF
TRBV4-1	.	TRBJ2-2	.	TGCGCCAGCAGCCAAGTGCCTAGGGGGGTGGACACCGGGGAGCTGTTTTTT	CASSQVPRGVDTGELFF
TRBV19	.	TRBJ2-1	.	TGTGCCAGTAGCCCTCTGCCGGGATCCTACAATGAGCAGTTCTTC	CASSPLPGSYNEQFF
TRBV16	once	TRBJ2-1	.	TGTGCCAGCAGCCAACACGGACAGACTTTAAACAATGAGCAGTTCTTC	CASSQHGQTLNNEQFF
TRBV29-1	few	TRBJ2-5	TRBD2	TGCAGCGCCCCAGCGGGAGCCAAGGGGACCCAGTACTTC	CSAPAGAKGTQYF
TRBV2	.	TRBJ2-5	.	TGTGCCAGCCTCGAACGGGGCAAAGGGGGGACCCAGTACTTC	CASLERGKGGTQYF
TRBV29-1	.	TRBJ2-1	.	TGCAGCGTGCGCGGGATTTTCAATGAGCAGTTCTTC	CSVRGIFNEQFF
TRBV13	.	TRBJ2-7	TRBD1	TGTGCCAGCAGCTTAGGAGGAACAGGGGCCTACGAGCAGTACTTC	CASSLGGTGAYEQYF
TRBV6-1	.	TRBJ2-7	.	TGTGCCAGCAGTGATTCCTCAAGAGGGGTCTACGAGCAGTACTTC	CASSDSSRGVYEQYF